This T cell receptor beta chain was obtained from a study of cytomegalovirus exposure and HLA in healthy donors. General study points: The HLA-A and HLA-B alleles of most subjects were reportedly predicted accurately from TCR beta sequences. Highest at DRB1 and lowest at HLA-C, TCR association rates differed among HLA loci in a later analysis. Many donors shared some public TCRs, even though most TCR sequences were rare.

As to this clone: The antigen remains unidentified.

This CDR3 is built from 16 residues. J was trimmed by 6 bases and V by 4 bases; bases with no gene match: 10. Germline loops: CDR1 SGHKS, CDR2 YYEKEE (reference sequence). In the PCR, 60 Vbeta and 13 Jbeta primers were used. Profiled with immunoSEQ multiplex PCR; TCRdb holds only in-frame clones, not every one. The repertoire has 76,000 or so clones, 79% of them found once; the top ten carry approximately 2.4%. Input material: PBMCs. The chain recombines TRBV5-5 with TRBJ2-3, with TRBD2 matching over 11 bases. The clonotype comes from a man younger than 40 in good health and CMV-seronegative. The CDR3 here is CASSEGLAGLGDTQYF. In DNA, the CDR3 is TGTGCCAGCAGCGAAGGACTAGCGGGCCTGGGGGATACGCAGTATTTT.